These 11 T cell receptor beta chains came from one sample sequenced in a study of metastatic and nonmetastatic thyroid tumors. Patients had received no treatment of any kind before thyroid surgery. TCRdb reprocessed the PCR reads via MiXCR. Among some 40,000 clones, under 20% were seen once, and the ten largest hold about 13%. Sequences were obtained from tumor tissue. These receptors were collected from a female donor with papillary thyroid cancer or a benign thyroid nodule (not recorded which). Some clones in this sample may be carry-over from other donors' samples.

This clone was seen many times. This CDR3 reads CSAGGGQGYRNEQFF. The DNA for the CDR3 is TGCAGTGCTGGTGGTGGACAGGGGTATAGGAATGAGCAGTTCTTC. V is TRBV20-1 and J is TRBJ2-1; 9 bases are shared with TRBD1. This CDR3 has 15 amino acids. Germline CDR1 is DFQATT and CDR2 is SNEGSKA (reference sequence). The V segment lost 5 bases and the J segment 7 bases; nucleotides outside the gene matches: 12.

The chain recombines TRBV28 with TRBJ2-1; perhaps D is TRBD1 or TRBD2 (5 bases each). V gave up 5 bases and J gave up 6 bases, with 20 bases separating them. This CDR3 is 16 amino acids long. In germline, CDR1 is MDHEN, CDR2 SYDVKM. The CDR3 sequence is CASSPPQVSGSNEQFF. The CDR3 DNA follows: TGTGCCAGCAGTCCCCCACAGGTGAGCGGCTCCAATGAGCAGTTCTTC.

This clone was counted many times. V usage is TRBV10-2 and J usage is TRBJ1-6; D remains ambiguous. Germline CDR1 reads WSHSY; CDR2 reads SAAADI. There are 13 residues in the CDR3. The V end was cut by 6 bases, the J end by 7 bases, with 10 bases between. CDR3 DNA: TGCGCCAGCAGCCGCGGTGAGAATTCACCCCTCCACTTT. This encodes CASSRGENSPLHF.

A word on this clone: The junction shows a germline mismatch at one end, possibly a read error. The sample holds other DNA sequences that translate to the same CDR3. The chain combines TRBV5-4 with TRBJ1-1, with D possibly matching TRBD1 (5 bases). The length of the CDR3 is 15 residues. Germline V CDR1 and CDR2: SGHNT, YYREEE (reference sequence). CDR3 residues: CASSLSRDPNSEAFF. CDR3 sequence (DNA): TGTGCCAGCAGCTTGAGCAGGGATCCGAACTCTGAAGCCTTCTTT.

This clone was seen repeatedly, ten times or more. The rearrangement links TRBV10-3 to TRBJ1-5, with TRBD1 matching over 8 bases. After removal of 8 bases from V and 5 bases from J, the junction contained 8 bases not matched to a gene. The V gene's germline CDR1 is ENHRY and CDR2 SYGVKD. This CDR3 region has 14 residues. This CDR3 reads CAIGADRGDQPQHF. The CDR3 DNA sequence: TGTGCCATCGGGGCAGACAGGGGCGATCAGCCCCAGCATTTT.

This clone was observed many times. The chain's CDR3 is CSVESGTSGRYEQYF. The DNA of the CDR3 is TGCAGCGTTGAATCCGGGACTAGCGGGCGCTACGAGCAGTACTTC. J is TRBJ2-7 and V is TRBV29-1; 12 bases agree with TRBD2. CDR1 is SQVTM, CDR2 ANQGSEA, per germline. Losses at the gene ends were 2 bases for V and 3 bases for J; bases not matched to a gene: 5. The CDR3 runs to 15 residues.

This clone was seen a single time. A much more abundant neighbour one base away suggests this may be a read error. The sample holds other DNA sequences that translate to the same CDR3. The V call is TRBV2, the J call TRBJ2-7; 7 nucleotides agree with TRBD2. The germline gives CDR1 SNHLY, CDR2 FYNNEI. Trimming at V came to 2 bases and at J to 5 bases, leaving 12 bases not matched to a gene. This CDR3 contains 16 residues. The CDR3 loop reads CASSERRGSGANEQYF. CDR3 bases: TGTGCCAGCAGTGAACGGAGGGGAAGCGGGGCCAACGAGCAGTACTTC.

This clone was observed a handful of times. Here the CDR3 reads CASTPTSVTYNEQFF. The CDR3 DNA is TGTGCCAGCACACCGACTAGCGTGACCTACAATGAGCAGTTCTTC. V is TRBV2 and J is TRBJ2-1; 8 bases are a match to TRBD2. CDR1 SNHLY and CDR2 FYNNEI come from the germline V gene. The CDR3 totals 15 residues. With 7 bases clipped from V and 2 bases from J, the junction kept 7 bases outside the gene matches.

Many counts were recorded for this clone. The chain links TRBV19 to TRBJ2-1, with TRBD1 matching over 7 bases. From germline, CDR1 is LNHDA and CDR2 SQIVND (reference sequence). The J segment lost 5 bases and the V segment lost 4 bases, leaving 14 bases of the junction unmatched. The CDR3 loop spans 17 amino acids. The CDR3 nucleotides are TGTGCCAGTAGTACCCCCACAGGGGCGCCAGGGCACAATGAGCAGTTCTTC. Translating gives CASSTPTGAPGHNEQFF.

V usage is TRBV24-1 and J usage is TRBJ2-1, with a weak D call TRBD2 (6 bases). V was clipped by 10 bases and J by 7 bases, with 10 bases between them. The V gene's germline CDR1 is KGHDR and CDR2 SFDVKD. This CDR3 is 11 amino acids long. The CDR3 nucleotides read TGTGCCACGAGGGAGGAGAATGAGCAGTTCTTC. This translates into CATREENEQFF.

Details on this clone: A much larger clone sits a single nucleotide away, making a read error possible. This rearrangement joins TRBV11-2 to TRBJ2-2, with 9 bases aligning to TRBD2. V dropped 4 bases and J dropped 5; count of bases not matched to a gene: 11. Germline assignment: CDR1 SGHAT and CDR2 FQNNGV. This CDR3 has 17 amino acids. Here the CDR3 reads CASSSYSGRSGTGELFF. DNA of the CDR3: TGTGCCAGCAGCTCATATAGCGGGAGATCGGGGACCGGGGAGCTGTTTTTT.